The clone carrying this T cell receptor (beta chain) has only one observation. Its antigen is currently unknown. V lost 3 bases and J lost 0; bases outside the gene matches: 5. The CDR3 extends over 15 amino acids. Germline V gene data show CDR1 as SGHDN and CDR2 as FVKESK. The primer mix had 60 Vbeta and 13 Jbeta primers. TCRdb's table, derived via immunoSEQ multiplex PCR, lists solely in-frame clones and lacks some. The sample yields approximately 100,000 clones, under 80% seen once. The data belong to a study of cytomegalovirus exposure and HLA in healthy donors. Background on the study: Assignment to the Caucasian-associated ancestry cluster applied to approximately 80% of the approximately 370 genotyped donors. General study results and limits: TCR beta V segments were, for the most part, productive about 87% or about 30% of the time in an earlier analysis. 87-base-pair reads could not separate some V segments, including TRBV6-2 and TRBV6-3.

The rearrangement joins TRBV14 to TRBJ2-7, with 7 positions matching TRBD2. This clonotype was sampled from a woman aged 18-30 years in good health and CMV-seropositive. Source material: PBMCs. CDR3 nucleotides: TGTGCCAGCAGCCAGTTGGGAGGGAACTCCTACGAGCAGTACTTC. Encoded protein: CASSQLGGNSYEQYF.